The sequence of this T cell receptor (beta chain) was determined in a study of cytomegalovirus exposure and HLA in healthy donors. This PCR relied on a set of 60 Vbeta primers and 13 Jbeta primers. Some clones are missing from TCRdb's copy, which holds only in-frame ones; the method was immunoSEQ multiplex PCR. Of about 120,000 clones in the sample, over 60% were seen once. CDR1 SNHLY and CDR2 FYNNEI come from the germline V gene. The V gene end was trimmed by 6 bases and the J gene end by 9 bases; junction bases not matched to a gene: 13. CDR3 length: 15 residues. This clonotype was obtained from a young man in good health and CMV-seronegative. The sequenced sample was PBMCs. J is TRBJ2-1 and V is TRBV2; 8 bases are shared with TRBD2. The chain's CDR3 is CASRDPGGLYAEQFF. The CDR3 DNA sequence: TGTGCCAGCAGGGACCCGGGAGGGCTGTACGCTGAGCAGTTCTTC.